These 8 T cell receptor beta chains originate from one sample sequenced in a study of blood T cell repertoires in COVID-19. Produced via immunoSEQ multiplex PCR; TCRdb's table is partial and in-frame only. The table lists 130,000 to 150,000 clones, 80% to 85% of them singletons. Sequencing was performed on PBMCs or T cells enriched from blood (not recorded which). These receptors originate from a woman between 50 and 59 years old who had been exposed to COVID-19.

V is TRBV5-5 and J is TRBJ1-6, with 9 bases aligning to TRBD1. Germline V lookup: CDR1 SGHKS, CDR2 YYEKEE (reference sequence). J was trimmed by 4 bases and V by 0 bases; bases with no gene match: 5. The CDR3 length is 17 residues. The CDR3: CASSLALGTGYNSPLHF. Written as DNA, the CDR3 is TGTGCCAGCAGCTTGGCCCTTGGGACAGGGTATAATTCACCCCTCCACTTT. Together with reference TRBV5-5 and TRBJ1-6, the CDR3 gives the full variable domain: DAGVTQSPTHLIKTRGQQVTLRCSPISGHKSVSWYQQVLGQGPQFIFQYYEKEERGRGNFPDRFSARQFPNYSSELNVNALLLGDSALYLCASSLALGTGYNSPLHFGNGTRLTVT.

The CDR3 DNA sequence: TGTGCCAGCGGAAGGGGACAGAACTATGGCTACACCTTC. This gives the protein CASGRGQNYGYTF. The gene calls are TRBV6-5 and TRBJ1-2; the match to TRBD1 covers 7 bases. This CDR3 contains 13 residues. Germline CDR1 is MNHEY and CDR2 is SVGAGI. Trimming at V came to 8 bases and at J to 2 bases, leaving 5 bases not matched to a gene.

This rearrangement joins TRBV3-1 (or the pseudogene TRBV3-2) to TRBJ2-1; D might be TRBD2 (6 bases). The CDR3 loop spans 14 amino acids. V was shortened by 3 bases and J by 10 bases, with 16 bases between the two germline ends. Germline V gene lookup returns CDR1 LGHDT and CDR2 YNNKEL (reference sequence). CDR3 loop: CASSHGRGVGEQFF. In DNA form, the CDR3 reads TGTGCCAGCAGCCACGGGAGAGGGGTAGGGGAGCAGTTCTTC.

J is TRBJ2-7 and V is TRBV14; 10 bases are shared with TRBD1. V gave up 0 bases and J gave up 6 bases; unmatched junction bases: 8. CDR3 length: 16 residues. The germline V gene has CDR1 SGHDN and CDR2 FVKESK. CDR3 loop: CASSQDLGGTGVEQYF. The CDR3 DNA reads TGTGCCAGCAGCCAAGATCTCGGCGGGACAGGGGTCGAGCAGTACTTC.

The V and J genes are TRBV4-3 and TRBJ1-1, with unresolved D. Trimming cost V 1 base and J 9 bases, with 9 bases left between them. Germline-derived CDR1 and CDR2 are LGHNA and YSLEER. This CDR3 is 12 amino acids long. The CDR3 region has the DNA TGCGCCAGCAGCCAAGTCCCGGGGAAAGCTTTCTTT. Amino acid sequence: CASSQVPGKAFF.

This rearrangement joins TRBV3-1 (or the pseudogene TRBV3-2) to TRBJ2-3, with a tentative D call TRBD1 (6 bases). In germline, CDR1 is LGHDT, CDR2 YNNKEL (reference sequence). This CDR3 is 16 amino acids long. V lost 4 bases and J lost 4, with 18 bases in between. The CDR3: CASSRERVRGADTQYF. The CDR3 DNA follows: TGTGCCAGCAGCCGCGAAAGGGTCAGGGGCGCAGATACGCAGTATTTT.

This clone was detected only once. The gene calls are TRBV11-3 and TRBJ2-1, with TRBD1 matching over 8 bases. Germline assignment: CDR1 SGHNT and CDR2 YENEEA. Germline trimming cut 6 bases from V and 1 base from J; bases unmatched to any gene: 5. CDR3 length: 15 residues. The CDR3 DNA reads as TGTGCCAGCAGTTCAGGGGGCTATTCCTACAATGAGCAGTTCTTC. Its protein product is CASSSGGYSYNEQFF. Complete variable domain (other parts from reference TRBV11-3 and TRBJ2-1): EAGVVQSPRYKIIEKKQPVAFWCNPISGHNTLYWYLQNLGQGPELLIRYENEEAVDDSQLPKDRFSAERLKGVDSTLKIQPAELGDSAVYLCASSSGGYSYNEQFFGPGTRLTVL.

The chain uses TRBV4-3 and TRBJ2-7; D perhaps matches TRBD1 (7 bases). The V gene's germline CDR1 is LGHNA and CDR2 YSLEER. The CDR3 length is 14 residues. V lost 2 bases and J lost 3, with 11 bases in between. The CDR3 DNA is TGCGCCAGCAGCCAACGGGGGACAGACTACGAGCAGTACTTC. It is translated as CASSQRGTDYEQYF.